These 21 T cell receptor beta chains came from one sample sequenced in a study of blood T cell repertoires in COVID-19. Measured with immunoSEQ multiplex PCR; TCRdb has only the in-frame clones, and not every one. The profile covers roughly 300,000 clones, with more than 75% appearing a single time and 1% taken by the ten largest. Sequencing was performed on PBMCs or T cells enriched from blood (not recorded which). These receptors came from a woman aged 30 to 39 who had recovered from COVID-19.

V gene TRBV3-1 (or the pseudogene TRBV3-2) combines with J gene TRBJ1-2; a weak D match, TRBD1 (6 bases). CDR1 LGHDT and CDR2 YNNKEL come from the germline V gene (reference sequence). The CDR3 length is 14 residues. V gave up 4 bases and J gave up 5 bases, with 14 bases separating them. For the CDR3, the DNA is TGTGCCAGCAGCCCGCCGGACAGCCAGTATGGCTACACCTTC. Its translation: CASSPPDSQYGYTF.

V and J are TRBV24-1 and TRBJ1-5; 8 bases line up with TRBD1. J was trimmed by 0 bases and V by 4 bases; bases with no gene match: 1. The germline CDR1 and CDR2 sequences are KGHDR and SFDVKD. The CDR3 sequence is 15 residues long. The CDR3 DNA reads as TGTGCCACCAGTGACGGGACAGGTAGCAATCAGCCCCAGCATTTT. Translation gives CATSDGTGSNQPQHF.

The V gene is TRBV5-1, the J gene TRBJ1-1; D is uncertain. The CDR3 covers 13 residues. The germline CDR1 and CDR2 sequences are SGHRS and YFSETQ. V was trimmed by 0 bases and J by 3 bases, leaving 6 bases between them. The CDR3 region is CASSLDGYTEAFF. The CDR3 DNA is TGCGCCAGCAGCTTGGACGGGTACACTGAAGCTTTCTTT.

In its sample, this clone was seen a few times. The chain couples TRBV3-1 (or the pseudogene TRBV3-2) to TRBJ1-6; 8 bases line up with TRBD1. J gave up 10 bases and V 3 bases, and 5 bases lay outside the gene matches. The CDR3 totals 14 residues. Germline CDR1 is LGHDT and CDR2 is YNNKEL (reference sequence). CDR3 DNA sequence: TGTGCCAGCAGCCATCAGGGGGCTAGATCACCCCTCCACTTT. Residues: CASSHQGARSPLHF.

V usage is TRBV7-6 and J usage is TRBJ2-2, with D perhaps matching TRBD1 (5 bases). The CDR3 extends over 16 amino acids. V was cut by 1 base and J by 5 bases, with 14 bases left in between. Per the germline V gene, CDR1 is SGHVS and CDR2 is FNYEAQ. CDR3 sequence: CASSLEAGKTTGELFF. Here the CDR3 DNA reads TGTGCCAGCAGCTTAGAAGCAGGGAAGACGACCGGGGAGCTGTTTTTT. The complete variable domain, with remaining parts taken from reference TRBV7-6 and TRBJ2-2, reads GAGVSQSPRYKVTKRGQDVALRCDPISGHVSLYWYRQALGQGPEFLTYFNYEAQQDKSGLPNDRFSAERPEGSISTLTIQRTEQRDSAMYRCASSLEAGKTTGELFFGEGSRLTVL.

V and J are TRBV5-1 and TRBJ2-3; 8 bases match TRBD2. V lost 2 bases to trimming and J lost 1 base; unmatched junction nucleotides: 3. The V gene's germline CDR1 is SGHRS and CDR2 YFSETQ. The CDR3 totals 15 residues. The CDR3 DNA reads as TGCGCCAGCAGCTTAACGGGGGGGCGCACAGATACGCAGTATTTT. It codes for CASSLTGGRTDTQYF.

The chain joins TRBV3-1 (or the pseudogene TRBV3-2) to TRBJ1-1; 7 nucleotides line up with TRBD1. The CDR3 contains 14 residues. Germline lookup yields CDR1 LGHDT and CDR2 YNNKEL (reference sequence). Trimming at V came to 5 bases and at J to 6 bases, leaving 9 bases not matched to a gene. The CDR3 region is CASSARDSSPEAFF. The DNA for the CDR3 is TGTGCCAGCAGCGCCCGGGACAGCTCTCCTGAAGCTTTCTTT.

The chain uses TRBV28 and TRBJ1-1; 8 bases line up with TRBD1. From germline, CDR1 is MDHEN and CDR2 SYDVKM. There are 15 residues in the CDR3. The junction had 7 bases not matched to a gene; V was cut back by 2 bases and J by 5 bases. In nucleotides, the CDR3 is TGTGCCAGCAGTTTAGGGCAGGGGGCTGATACTGAAGCTTTCTTT. Amino acid sequence: CASSLGQGADTEAFF.

The rearrangement joins TRBV6-5 to TRBJ1-2; unclear D gene. Germline V lookup: CDR1 MNHEY, CDR2 SVGAGI. Trimming removed 5 bases at V and 1 base at J, with 14 bases between. The CDR3 is 15 amino acids. The CDR3 DNA reads TGTGCCAGCAGTCGGGAAGGCGGCAGTAACTATGGCTACACCTTC. Protein product: CASSREGGSNYGYTF.

A word on this clone: Other nucleotide sequences in the sample specify the same CDR3. V gene TRBV29-1 combines with J gene TRBJ1-1; D is possibly TRBD1 (6 bases). Germline V gives CDR1 SQVTM, CDR2 ANQGSEA. Trimming took 1 base from V and 1 from J, leaving 7 bases between them. CDR3 length: 13 residues. The CDR3 nucleotides read TGCAGCGTTGAAGGACAGGCGAACACTGAAGCTTTCTTT. Protein sequence: CSVEGQANTEAFF.

The chain is built from TRBV11-3 and TRBJ1-1; 7 bases match TRBD1. Germline V gene lookup returns CDR1 SGHNT and CDR2 YENEEA. The V and J ends lost 3 bases and 8 bases, in that order; junction bases with no gene match: 9. This CDR3 contains 14 residues. CDR3 region: CASSFSGGQKEAFF. In DNA form, the CDR3 reads TGTGCCAGCAGCTTTTCAGGGGGGCAGAAAGAAGCTTTCTTT.

The chain employs TRBV24-1 and TRBJ1-4; 8 nucleotides align to TRBD1. CDR1 KGHDR and CDR2 SFDVKD come from the germline V gene. J gave up 11 bases and V 0 bases, and 7 bases lay outside the gene matches. This CDR3 is 15 amino acids long. The CDR3 here is CATSDLAGGRWKLFF. The CDR3 coding sequence is TGTGCCACCAGTGATTTGGCAGGGGGCCGTTGGAAACTGTTTTTT.

This clone is a singleton in its sample. V gene TRBV27 combines with J gene TRBJ2-5; 8 bases align to TRBD1. Per the germline V gene, CDR1 is MNHEY and CDR2 is SMNVEV (reference sequence). The CDR3 extends over 14 amino acids. Germline trimming cut 4 bases from V and 7 bases from J; bases unmatched to any gene: 8. CDR3 sequence reads: CASSYGQGLGTQYF. The CDR3 bases are TGTGCCAGCAGTTACGGACAGGGTCTGGGGACCCAGTACTTC.

This chain joins TRBV28 and TRBJ1-5; the D gene is possibly TRBD1 (6 bases). The CDR3 is made up of 15 amino acids. V shed 7 bases and J shed 0 bases, with 13 bases lying between them. Germline CDR1 reads MDHEN; CDR2 reads SYDVKM. The CDR3 bases are TGTGCCAGCACCCCGGACAGAGTTAGCAATCAGCCCCAGCATTTT. It codes for CASTPDRVSNQPQHF.

This chain joins TRBV4-3 and TRBJ1-2, with D possibly being TRBD1 (5 bases). CDR1 and CDR2 (germline): LGHNA, YSLEER. The V and J ends lost 0 bases and 3 bases respectively, with 11 bases between them. The CDR3 contains 15 residues. CDR3 residues: CASSQDNGADYGYTF. CDR3 in DNA: TGCGCCAGCAGCCAAGATAATGGGGCAGACTATGGCTACACCTTC.

With regard to this clone: Germline and junction disagree at one end, which may indicate a read error. The chain is built from TRBV28 and TRBJ2-7; D is perhaps TRBD1 (8 bases). In germline, CDR1 is MDHEN, CDR2 SYDVKM. CDR3 length: 12 amino acids. Here the CDR3 reads CASSSTTGGGSF. The DNA of the CDR3 is TGTGCCAGCAGTTCGACAACAGGGGGAGGGAGCTTC.

About this clone itself: The junction departs from the called germline gene at one end, perhaps through a read error. The J gene is TRBJ2-2, the V gene TRBV6-6; the match to TRBD1 covers 7 bases. Germline-derived CDR1 and CDR2 are MNHNY and SVGAGI (reference sequence). The CDR3 contains 15 residues. The CDR3, as DNA: TGTGCCAGCAGTAACTCCGGGACAGTCACCGGGGAGCTGTTTTTT. Protein product: CASSNSGTVTGELFF.

This clone was detected only a few times. The chain links TRBV24-1 to TRBJ1-2; 10 bases fit TRBD1. With 5 bases clipped from V and 1 base from J, the junction kept 12 bases outside the gene matches. The CDR3 has 18 amino acids. Looked up from germline, CDR1 is KGHDR and CDR2 is SFDVKD. CDR3 region: CATSGNFPGTGDNYGYTF. The CDR3 DNA sequence: TGTGCCACCAGTGGGAATTTCCCCGGGACAGGGGATAACTATGGCTACACCTTC.

The chain links TRBV15 to TRBJ1-5, with D unresolved. The CDR3 covers 15 residues. The germline V gene has CDR1 LNHNV and CDR2 YYDKDF (reference sequence). V was clipped by 0 bases and J by 4 bases, with 10 bases between them. Here the CDR3 reads CATSRDNRSNQPQHF. The CDR3 DNA sequence: TGTGCCACCAGCAGAGATAATCGGAGTAATCAGCCCCAGCATTTT. The entire variable domain, with the rest obtained from reference TRBV15 and TRBJ1-5, is as follows: DAMVIQNPRYQVTQFGKPVTLSCSQTLNHNVMYWYQQKSSQAPKLLFHYYDKDFNNEADTPDNFQSRRPNTSFCFLDIRSPGLGDTAMYLCATSRDNRSNQPQHFGDGTRLSIL.

The chain combines TRBV9 with TRBJ2-4; 9 positions agree with TRBD2. CDR3 length equals 16 residues. The J segment lost 0 bases and the V segment lost 3 bases, leaving 4 bases of the junction unmatched. Germline CDR1 and CDR2: SGDLS and YYNGEE. The CDR3 loop is CASSAPSGVAKNIQYF. In DNA, the CDR3 is TGTGCCAGCAGCGCACCTAGCGGGGTAGCCAAAAACATTCAGTACTTC. Drawing the rest from reference TRBV9 and TRBJ2-4, the complete variable domain is DSGVTQTPKHLITATGQRVTLRCSPRSGDLSVYWYQQSLDQGLQFLIQYYNGEERAKGNILERFSAQQFPDLHSELNLSSLELGDSALYFCASSAPSGVAKNIQYFGAGTRLSVL.

The chain recombines TRBV18 with TRBJ2-5; 8 bases line up with TRBD2. The ends lost 3 bases at V and 4 bases at J; junction bases unmatched: 10. This CDR3 has 16 residues. Germline V gene sequence: CDR1 KGHSH, CDR2 LQKENI. The CDR3 protein is CASSPGLSGGRETQYF. In DNA form, the CDR3 reads TGTGCCAGCTCACCCGGACTAAGCGGGGGACGAGAGACCCAGTACTTC.